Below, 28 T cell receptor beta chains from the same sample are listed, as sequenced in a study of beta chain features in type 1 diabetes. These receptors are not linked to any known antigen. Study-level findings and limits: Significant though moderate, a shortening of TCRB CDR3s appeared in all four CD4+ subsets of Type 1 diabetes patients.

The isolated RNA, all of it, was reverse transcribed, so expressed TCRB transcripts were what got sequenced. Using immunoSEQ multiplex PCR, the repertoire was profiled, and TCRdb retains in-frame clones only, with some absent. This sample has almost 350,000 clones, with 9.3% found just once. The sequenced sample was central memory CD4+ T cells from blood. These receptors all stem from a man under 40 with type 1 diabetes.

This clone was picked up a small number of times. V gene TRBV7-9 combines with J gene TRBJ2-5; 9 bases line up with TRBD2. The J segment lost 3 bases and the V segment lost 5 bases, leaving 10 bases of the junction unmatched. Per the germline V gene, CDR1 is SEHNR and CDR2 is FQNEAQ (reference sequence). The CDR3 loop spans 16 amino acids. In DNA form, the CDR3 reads TGTGCCAGCAGCAACCCGCGGGGGGGCCTAGAAGAGACCCAGTACTTC. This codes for CASSNPRGGLEETQYF.

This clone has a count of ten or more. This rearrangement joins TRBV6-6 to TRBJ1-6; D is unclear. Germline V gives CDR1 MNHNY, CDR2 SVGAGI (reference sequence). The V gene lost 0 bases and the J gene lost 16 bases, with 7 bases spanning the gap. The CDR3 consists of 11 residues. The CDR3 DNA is TGTGCCAGCAGTTACTCGACGGGACTCCACTTT. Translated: CASSYSTGLHF.

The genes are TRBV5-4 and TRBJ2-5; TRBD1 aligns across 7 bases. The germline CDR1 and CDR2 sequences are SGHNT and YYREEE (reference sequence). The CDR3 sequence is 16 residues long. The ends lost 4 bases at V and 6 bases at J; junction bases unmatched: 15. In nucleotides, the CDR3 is TGTGCCAGCAGCCCGGGGCGCGAGAGGGGGCTCAAGACCCAGTACTTC. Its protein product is CASSPGRERGLKTQYF.

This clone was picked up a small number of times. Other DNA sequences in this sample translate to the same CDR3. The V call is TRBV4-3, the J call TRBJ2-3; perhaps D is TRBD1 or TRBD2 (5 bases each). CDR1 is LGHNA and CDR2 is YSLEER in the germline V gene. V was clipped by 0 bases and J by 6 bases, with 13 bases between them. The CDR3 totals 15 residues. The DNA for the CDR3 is TGCGCCAGCAGCCAAGAAGGTAGAGGGGCCGATACGCAGTATTTT. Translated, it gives CASSQEGRGADTQYF.

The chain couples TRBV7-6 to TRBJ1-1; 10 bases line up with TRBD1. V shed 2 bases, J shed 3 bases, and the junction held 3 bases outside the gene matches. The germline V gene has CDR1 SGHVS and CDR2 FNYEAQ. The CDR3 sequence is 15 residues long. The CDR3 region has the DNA TGTGCCAGCAGCTTAAAGGGACAGGGGTACACTGAAGCTTTCTTT. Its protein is CASSLKGQGYTEAFF.

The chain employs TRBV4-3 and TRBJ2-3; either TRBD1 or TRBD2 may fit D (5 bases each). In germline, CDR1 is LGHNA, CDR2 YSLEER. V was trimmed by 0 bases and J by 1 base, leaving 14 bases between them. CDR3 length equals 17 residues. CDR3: CASSQEGRGGRTDTQYF. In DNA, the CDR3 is TGCGCCAGCAGCCAAGAGGGTCGGGGCGGACGCACAGATACGCAGTATTTT.

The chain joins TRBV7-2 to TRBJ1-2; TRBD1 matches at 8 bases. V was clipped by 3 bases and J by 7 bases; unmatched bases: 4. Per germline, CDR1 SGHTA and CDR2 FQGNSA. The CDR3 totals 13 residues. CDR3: CASSLDREGGYTF. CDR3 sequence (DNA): TGTGCCAGCAGCTTGGACAGGGAGGGTGGCTACACCTTC.

CDR3: CASSEIRDRGYTF. Written as DNA, the CDR3 is TGTGCCAGCAGTGAGATAAGGGACAGGGGCTACACCTTC. The chain links TRBV2 to TRBJ1-2; 8 bases align to TRBD1. CDR3 size: 13 residues. Germline lookup yields CDR1 SNHLY and CDR2 FYNNEI. Losses at the gene ends were 3 bases for V and 8 bases for J; bases not matched to a gene: 5.

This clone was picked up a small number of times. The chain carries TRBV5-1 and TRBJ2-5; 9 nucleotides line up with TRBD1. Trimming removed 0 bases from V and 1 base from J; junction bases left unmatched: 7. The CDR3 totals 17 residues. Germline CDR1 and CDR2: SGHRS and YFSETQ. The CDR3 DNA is TGCGCCAGCAGCTTGGTACCCGGGACAGGGCTCCAAGAGACCCAGTACTTC. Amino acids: CASSLVPGTGLQETQYF.

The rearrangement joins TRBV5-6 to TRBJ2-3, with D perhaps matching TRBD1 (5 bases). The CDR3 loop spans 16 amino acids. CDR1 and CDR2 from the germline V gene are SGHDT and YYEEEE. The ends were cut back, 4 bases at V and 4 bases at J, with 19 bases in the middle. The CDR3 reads CASSPRLGLGADTQYF. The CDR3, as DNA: TGTGCCAGCAGCCCCCGGTTAGGGCTAGGGGCAGATACGCAGTATTTT. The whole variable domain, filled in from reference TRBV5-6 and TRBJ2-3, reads DAGVTQSPTHLIKTRGQQVTLRCSPKSGHDTVSWYQQALGQGPQFIFQYYEEEERQRGNFPDRFSGHQFPNYSSELNVNALLLGDSALYLCASSPRLGLGADTQYFGPGTRLTVL.

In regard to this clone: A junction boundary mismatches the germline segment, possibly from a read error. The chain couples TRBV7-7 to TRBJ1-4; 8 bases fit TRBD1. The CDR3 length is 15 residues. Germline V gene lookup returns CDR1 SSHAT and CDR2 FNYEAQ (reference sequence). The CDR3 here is CASSLRQGRGEKLFF. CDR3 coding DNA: TGTGCTAGCAGCCTTCGACAGGGGAGAGGAGAAAAACTGTTTTTT.

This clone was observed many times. The CDR3 coding sequence is TGTGCCAGCAGCTTCGACAGTGGCACAGATACGCAGTATTTT. It codes for CASSFDSGTDTQYF. V is TRBV7-9 and J is TRBJ2-3, with D maybe TRBD1 (5 bases). CDR3 length equals 14 residues. Trimming took 3 bases from V and 1 from J, leaving 8 bases between them. Germline loops: CDR1 SEHNR, CDR2 FQNEAQ (reference sequence).

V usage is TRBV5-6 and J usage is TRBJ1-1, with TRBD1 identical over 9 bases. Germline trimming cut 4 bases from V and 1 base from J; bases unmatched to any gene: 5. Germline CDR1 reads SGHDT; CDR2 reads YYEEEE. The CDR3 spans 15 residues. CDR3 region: CASSNGQGWNTEAFF. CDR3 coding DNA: TGTGCCAGCAGCAACGGACAGGGGTGGAACACTGAAGCTTTCTTT.

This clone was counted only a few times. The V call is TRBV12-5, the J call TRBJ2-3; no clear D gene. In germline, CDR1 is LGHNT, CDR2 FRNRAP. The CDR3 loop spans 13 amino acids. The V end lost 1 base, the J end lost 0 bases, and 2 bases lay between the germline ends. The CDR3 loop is CASGLGSTDTQYF. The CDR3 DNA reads TGTGCTAGTGGTTTGGGCAGCACAGATACGCAGTATTTT.

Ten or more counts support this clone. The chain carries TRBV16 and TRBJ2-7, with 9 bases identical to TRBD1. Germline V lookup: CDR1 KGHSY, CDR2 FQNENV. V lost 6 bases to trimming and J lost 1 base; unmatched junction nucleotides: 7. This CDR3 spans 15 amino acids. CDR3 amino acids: CASSPGQGRSYEQYF. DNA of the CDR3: TGTGCCAGCAGTCCAGGACAGGGGAGGTCCTACGAGCAGTACTTC.

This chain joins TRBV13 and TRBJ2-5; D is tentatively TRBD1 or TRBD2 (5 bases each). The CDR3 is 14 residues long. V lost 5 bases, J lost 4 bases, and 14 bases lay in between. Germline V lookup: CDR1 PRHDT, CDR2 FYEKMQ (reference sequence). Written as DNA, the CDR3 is TGTGCCAGCAGCCTGTACGACAGCGGAGAGACCCAGTACTTC. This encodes CASSLYDSGETQYF.

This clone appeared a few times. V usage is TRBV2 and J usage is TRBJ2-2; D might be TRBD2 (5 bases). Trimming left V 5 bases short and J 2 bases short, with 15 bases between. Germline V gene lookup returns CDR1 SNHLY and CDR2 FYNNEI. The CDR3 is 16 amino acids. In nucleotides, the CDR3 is TGTGCCAGCAGTCGGGAAGGGCGGAGAAACACCGGGGAGCTGTTTTTT. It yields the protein CASSREGRRNTGELFF.

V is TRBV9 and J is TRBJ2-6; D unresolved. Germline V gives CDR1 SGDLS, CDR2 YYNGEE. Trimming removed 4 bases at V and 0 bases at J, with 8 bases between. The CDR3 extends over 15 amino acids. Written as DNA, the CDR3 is TGTGCCAGCAGCCCCTCTTCCTCTGGGGCCAACGTCCTGACTTTC. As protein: CASSPSSSGANVLTF.

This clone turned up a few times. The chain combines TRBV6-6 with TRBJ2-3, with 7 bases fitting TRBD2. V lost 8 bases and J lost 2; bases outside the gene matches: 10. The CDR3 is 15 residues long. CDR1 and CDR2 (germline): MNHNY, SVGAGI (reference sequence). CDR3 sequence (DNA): TGTGCCAGCGGTGGCGGGGGAATCCACACAGATACGCAGTATTTT. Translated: CASGGGGIHTDTQYF.

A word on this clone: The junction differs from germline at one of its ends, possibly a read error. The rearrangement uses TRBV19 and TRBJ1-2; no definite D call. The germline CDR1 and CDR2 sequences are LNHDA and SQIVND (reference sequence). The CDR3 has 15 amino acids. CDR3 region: CASSIVGRAGYGYTF. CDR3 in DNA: TGTGCCAGCAGTATAGTGGGCAGAGCTGGCTATGGCTACACCTTC.

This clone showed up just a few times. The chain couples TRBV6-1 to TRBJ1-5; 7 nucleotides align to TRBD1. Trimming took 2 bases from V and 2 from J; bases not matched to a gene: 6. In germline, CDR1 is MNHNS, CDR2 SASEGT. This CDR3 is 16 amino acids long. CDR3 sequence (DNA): TGTGCCAGCAGTGAATCGGGACAGTTTGGCAATCAGCCCCAGCATTTT. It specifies CASSESGQFGNQPQHF.

The CDR3 protein is CASSLAYRVPLYEQYF. The CDR3 DNA is TGCGCCAGCAGCTTGGCTTACAGGGTTCCCCTCTACGAGCAGTACTTC. J is TRBJ2-7 and V is TRBV5-1; D may be TRBD1 (6 bases). The V gene lost 0 bases and the J gene lost 3 bases, with 16 bases spanning the gap. This CDR3 is built from 16 residues. Germline CDR1 is SGHRS and CDR2 is YFSETQ.

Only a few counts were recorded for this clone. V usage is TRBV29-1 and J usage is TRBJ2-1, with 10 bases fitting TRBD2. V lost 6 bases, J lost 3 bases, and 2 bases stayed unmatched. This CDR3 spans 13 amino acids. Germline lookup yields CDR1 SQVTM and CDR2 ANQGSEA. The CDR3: CSVSGGVYNEQFF. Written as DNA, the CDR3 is TGCAGCGTGAGCGGGGGGGTCTACAATGAGCAGTTCTTC.

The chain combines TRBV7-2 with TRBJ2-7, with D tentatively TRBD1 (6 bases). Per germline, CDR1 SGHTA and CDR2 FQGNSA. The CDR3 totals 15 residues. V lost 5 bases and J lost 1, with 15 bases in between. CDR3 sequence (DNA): TGTGCCAGCAGCCTTCAGACAGGTAATTCCTACGAGCAGTACTTC. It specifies CASSLQTGNSYEQYF.

In DNA form, the CDR3 reads TGTGCCAGCAGCCCCATGACAGGTGGGTTAAGCGAGCAGTACTTC. Translating it yields CASSPMTGGLSEQYF. This chain joins TRBV9 and TRBJ2-7, with D maybe TRBD1 (6 bases). Trimming cost V 4 bases and J 6 bases, with 20 bases left between them. This CDR3 comprises 15 residues. Germline assignment: CDR1 SGDLS and CDR2 YYNGEE.

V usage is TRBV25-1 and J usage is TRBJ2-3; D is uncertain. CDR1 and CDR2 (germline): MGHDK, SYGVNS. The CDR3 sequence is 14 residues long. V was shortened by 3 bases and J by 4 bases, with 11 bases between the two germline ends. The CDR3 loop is CASSDVGGADTQYF. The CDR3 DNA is TGTGCCAGCAGTGATGTGGGCGGTGCAGATACGCAGTATTTT. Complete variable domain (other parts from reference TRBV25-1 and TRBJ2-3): EADIYQTPRYLVIGTGKKITLECSQTMGHDKMYWYQQDPGMELHLIHYSYGVNSTEKGDLSSESTVSRIRTEHFPLTLESARPSHTSQYLCASSDVGGADTQYFGPGTRLTVL.

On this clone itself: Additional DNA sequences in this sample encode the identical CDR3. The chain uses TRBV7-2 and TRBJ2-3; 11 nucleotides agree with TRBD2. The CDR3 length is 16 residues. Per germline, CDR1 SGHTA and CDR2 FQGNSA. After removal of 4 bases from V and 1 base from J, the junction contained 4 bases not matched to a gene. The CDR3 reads CASSSGTSGRTDTQYF. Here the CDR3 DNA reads TGTGCCAGCAGCTCCGGGACTAGCGGACGCACAGATACGCAGTATTTT.

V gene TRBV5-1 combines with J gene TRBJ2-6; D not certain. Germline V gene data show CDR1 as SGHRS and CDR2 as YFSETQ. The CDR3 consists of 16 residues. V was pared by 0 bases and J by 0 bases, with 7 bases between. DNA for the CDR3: TGCGCCAGCAGCTTGGGACACAGCTCTGGGGCCAACGTCCTGACTTTC. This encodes CASSLGHSSGANVLTF. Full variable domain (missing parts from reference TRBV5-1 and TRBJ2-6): KAGVTQTPRYLIKTRGQQVTLSCSPISGHRSVSWYQQTPGQGLQFLFEYFSETQRNKGNFPGRFSGRQFSNSRSEMNVSTLELGDSALYLCASSLGHSSGANVLTFGAGSRLTVL.